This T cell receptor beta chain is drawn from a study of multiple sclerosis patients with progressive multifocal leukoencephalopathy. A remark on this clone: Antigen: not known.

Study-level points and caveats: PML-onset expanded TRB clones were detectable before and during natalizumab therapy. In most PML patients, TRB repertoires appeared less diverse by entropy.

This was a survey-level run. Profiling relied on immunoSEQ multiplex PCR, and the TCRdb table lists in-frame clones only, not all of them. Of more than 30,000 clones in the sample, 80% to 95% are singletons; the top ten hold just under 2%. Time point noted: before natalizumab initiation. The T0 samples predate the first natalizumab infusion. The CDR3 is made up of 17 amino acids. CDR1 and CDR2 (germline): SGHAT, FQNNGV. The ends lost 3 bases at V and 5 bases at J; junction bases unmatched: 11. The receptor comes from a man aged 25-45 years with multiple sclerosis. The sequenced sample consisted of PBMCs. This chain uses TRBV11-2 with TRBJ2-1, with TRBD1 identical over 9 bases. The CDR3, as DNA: TGTGCCAGCAGCTTGCTCCCGGGACAGGGTGAAAACAATGAGCAGTTCTTC. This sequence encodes CASSLLPGQGENNEQFF.